One sample yielded the 17 T cell receptor beta chains listed below, sequenced in a study of OX40 agonist ivuxolimab in advanced cancers. The assay was immunoSEQ multiplex PCR, and TCRdb's table has in-frame clones only and misses some. Among 80,000 or so clones listed, about nine tenths were seen once. The source was CD4+ or CD8+ T cells sorted from blood, collected in a trial of the OX40 agonist ivuxolimab. These receptor sequences come from an adult with an advanced solid tumor such as melanoma, head and neck, liver or kidney cancer.

This rearrangement joins TRBV2 to TRBJ1-2, with D possibly TRBD1 on 5 matching bases. This CDR3 contains 14 residues. Trimming stripped 3 bases from V and 3 bases from J, with 11 bases between. Germline V gene data show CDR1 as SNHLY and CDR2 as FYNNEI. DNA of the CDR3: TGTGCCAGCAGTGACCCCGCCAGGGACTATGGCTACACCTTC. It encodes CASSDPARDYGYTF.

V gene TRBV6-4 combines with J gene TRBJ1-1, with 7 nucleotides matching TRBD1. The J segment lost 2 bases and the V segment lost 11 bases, leaving 11 bases of the junction unmatched. This CDR3 contains 14 residues. Germline V gene lookup returns CDR1 MRHNA and CDR2 SNTAGT. The DNA of the CDR3 is TGTGCCGGCCCGGACAGGAGGTTAAACACTGAAGCTTTCTTT. Its protein product is CAGPDRRLNTEAFF.

This CDR3 is CASSPRPASYEQYF. CDR3 DNA: TGTGCCAGCAGCCCCCGGCCAGCTTCCTACGAGCAGTACTTC. V usage is TRBV9 and J usage is TRBJ2-7; D remains unclear. The ends were cut back, 4 bases at V and 1 base at J, with 12 bases in the middle. Germline V lookup: CDR1 SGDLS, CDR2 YYNGEE. The CDR3 has 14 amino acids.

This sequence joins TRBV19 and TRBJ2-5; D may correspond to TRBD1 or TRBD2 (5 bases each). V was pared by 6 bases and J by 2 bases, with 22 bases between. Germline loops: CDR1 LNHDA, CDR2 SQIVND (reference sequence). This CDR3 region has 17 residues. CDR3 loop: CASSPVFRGALQETQYF. The CDR3 DNA follows: TGTGCCAGTAGCCCTGTTTTTCGAGGGGCCCTACAAGAGACCCAGTACTTC.

The chain joins TRBV21-1 to TRBJ1-3. TRBV21-1 represents a pseudogene. The CDR3 loop spans 13 amino acids. The CDR3, as DNA: TGTGCCTCCGAGGGAAACTCTGGAAACACCATATATTTT. It translates to CASEGNSGNTIYF.

The chain recombines TRBV18 with TRBJ2-7; tentative D call: TRBD2 (5 bases). V gave up 4 bases and J gave up 6 bases, with 7 bases separating them. The CDR3 has 11 residues. Looked up from germline, CDR1 is KGHSH and CDR2 is LQKENI. For the CDR3, the DNA is TGTGCCAGCTCACAAGGGAGCGAGCAGTACTTC. This gives the protein CASSQGSEQYF.

The chain uses TRBV6-1 and TRBJ1-3, with D maybe TRBD1 (5 bases). Trimming left V 10 bases short and J 3 bases short, with 16 bases between. CDR1 and CDR2 from the germline V gene are MNHNS and SASEGT. The CDR3 sequence is 14 residues long. CDR3 sequence (DNA): TGTGCCACCTCCCCGCAGGGCGATGGAAACACCATATATTTT. Its translation is CATSPQGDGNTIYF.

In the case of this clone: Its ends do not fully match the called genes, so a read error is possible. The rearrangement links TRBV15 to TRBJ2-3, with D possibly matching TRBD2 (6 bases). The CDR3 length is 13 residues. The V gene's germline CDR1 is LNHNV and CDR2 YYDKDF (reference sequence). CDR3 residues: CATSRVVAEERHF. The DNA for the CDR3 is TGTGCCACCAGCAGAGTAGTAGCGGAGGAACGGCATTTT. The whole variable domain, filled in from reference TRBV15 and TRBJ2-3, reads DAMVIQNPRYQVTQFGKPVTLSCSQTLNHNVMYWYQQKSSQAPKLLFHYYDKDFNNEADTPDNFQSRRPNTSFCFLDIRSPGLGDTAMYLCATSRVVAEERHFGPGTRLTVL.

The J gene is TRBJ1-5, the V gene TRBV4-2; D remains ambiguous. In germline, CDR1 is LGHNA, CDR2 YNFKEQ. The ends were cut back, 8 bases at V and 0 bases at J, with 11 bases in the middle. The CDR3 extends over 14 amino acids. The CDR3 region has the DNA TGTGCCAGCGGCGGACTGACTAGCAATCAGCCCCAGCATTTT. It specifies CASGGLTSNQPQHF.

This clone was seen a single time. This chain connects TRBV28 to TRBJ1-2, with D perhaps matching TRBD1 (5 bases). This CDR3 is built from 13 residues. Germline-derived CDR1 and CDR2 are MDHEN and SYDVKM. V gave up 5 bases and J gave up 4 bases, with 11 bases separating them. CDR3 amino acids: CASSIRAPYGYTF. CDR3 sequence (DNA): TGTGCCAGCAGTATCAGGGCTCCCTATGGCTACACCTTC.

The DNA for the CDR3 is TGTGCCAGCATCCGGACGGGACTTCGCACAGATACGCAGTATTTT. Its protein is CASIRTGLRTDTQYF. The V call is TRBV6-6, the J call TRBJ2-3; tentative D call: TRBD2 (6 bases). Trimming left V 7 bases short and J 1 base short, with 15 bases between. CDR1 is MNHNY and CDR2 is SVGAGI in the germline V gene (reference sequence). The CDR3 has 15 residues.

The chain links TRBV7-9 to TRBJ2-1; D could derive from TRBD1 or TRBD2 (5 bases each). Germline-derived CDR1 and CDR2 are SEHNR and FQNEAQ (reference sequence). The CDR3 runs to 13 residues. Trimming cost V 5 bases and J 5 bases, with 10 bases left between them. The CDR3 spells CASSPGPNNEQFF. The CDR3 coding sequence is TGTGCCAGCAGCCCGGGACCGAACAATGAGCAGTTCTTC.

The chain is built from TRBV18 and TRBJ1-4; D is ambiguous. The V end was cut by 3 bases, the J end by 4 bases, with 15 bases between. The CDR3 runs to 16 residues. Germline-derived CDR1 and CDR2 are KGHSH and LQKENI. CDR3 nucleotide sequence: TGTGCCAGCTCACCCCTAAGTGGCAGCCTTAATGAAAAACTGTTTTTT. This translates into CASSPLSGSLNEKLFF.

Remarks on this clone: One end of the junction fails to match germline, which may point to a read error. The CDR3 reads CASSRLGLAGYLIF. For the CDR3, the DNA is TGCGCCAGCAGCCGATTGGGACTAGCGGGCTATCTCATCTTC. V usage is TRBV4-1 and J usage is TRBJ2-1; 12 bases match TRBD2. The CDR3 runs to 14 residues. Germline V gives CDR1 MGHRA, CDR2 YSYEKL.

The chain couples TRBV9 to TRBJ2-2; the D gene could be TRBD1 or TRBD2 (5 bases each). Per the germline V gene, CDR1 is SGDLS and CDR2 is YYNGEE. The CDR3 runs 15 residues. V was cut by 0 bases and J by 2 bases, with 8 bases left in between. This CDR3 is CASSVVRDNTGELFF. CDR3 DNA: TGTGCCAGCAGCGTAGTTCGGGACAACACCGGGGAGCTGTTTTTT.

The rearrangement uses TRBV7-2 and TRBJ1-1, with D possibly matching TRBD1 (5 bases). This CDR3 spans 15 amino acids. Trimming took off 5 bases at V and 4 bases at J, with 17 bases between the two ends. In germline, CDR1 is SGHTA, CDR2 FQGNSA. The CDR3 coding sequence is TGTGCCAGCAGCCCCAATAGGGGCTGGGTCACTGAAGCTTTCTTT. Translating it yields CASSPNRGWVTEAFF.

V and J are TRBV4-1 and TRBJ1-3; D not resolved. This CDR3 is built from 11 residues. V lost 2 bases to trimming and J lost 7 bases, with 3 bases between them. CDR1 is MGHRA and CDR2 is YSYEKL in the germline V gene. The DNA for the CDR3 is TGCGCCAGCAGCCAACGGAACACCATATATTTT. Translation: CASSQRNTIYF.